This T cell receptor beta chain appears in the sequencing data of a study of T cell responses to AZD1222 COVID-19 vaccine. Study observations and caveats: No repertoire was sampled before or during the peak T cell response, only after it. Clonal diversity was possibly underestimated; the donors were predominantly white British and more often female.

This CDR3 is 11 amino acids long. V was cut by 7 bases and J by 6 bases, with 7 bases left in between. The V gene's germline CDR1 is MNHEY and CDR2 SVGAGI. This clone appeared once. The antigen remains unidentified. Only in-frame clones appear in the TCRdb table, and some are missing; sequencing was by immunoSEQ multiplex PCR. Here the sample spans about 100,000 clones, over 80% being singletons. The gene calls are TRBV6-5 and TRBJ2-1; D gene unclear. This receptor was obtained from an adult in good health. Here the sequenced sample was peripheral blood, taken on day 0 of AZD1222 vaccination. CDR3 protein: CASTEGNEQFF. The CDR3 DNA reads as TGTGCCAGCACCGAAGGCAATGAGCAGTTCTTC.